The T cell receptor (beta chain) under discussion was sequenced for a study of T cell responses to AZD1222 COVID-19 vaccine. This clone was detected only once. The data were produced by immunoSEQ multiplex PCR, yet TCRdb's version contains in-frame clones alone and is incomplete. In the table there are around 150,000 clones, 80% to 95% of which are singletons. This CDR3 spans 13 amino acids. J lost 7 bases, V lost 5 bases, and 4 bases had no gene match. This chain joins TRBV12-3 or TRBV12-4 and TRBJ2-1; 8 bases agree with TRBD2. This TCR was recovered from an adult who received the AZD1222 COVID-19 vaccine. Sequenced material: peripheral blood, taken 28 days after the second AZD1222 dose. CDR3 region: CASSPGLANEQFF. The DNA for the CDR3 is TGTGCCAGCAGTCCCGGACTAGCAAATGAGCAGTTCTTC.